This T cell receptor (beta chain) came from a study of OX40 agonist ivuxolimab in advanced cancers. Whole-study context: Ivuxolimab doses were 0.01, 0.1, 0.3, 1.5, 3 or 10 mg/kg every 2 weeks. Whole-study results and caveats: The antigens recognized by the expanded peripheral T cells, that is their antigen specificity, were not determined. CD8+ T cells were the subset that, on average, had more expanded clones than CD4+. Some nonresponders likewise displayed low normalized T-cell clonal expansion.

On this clone: Its antigen is unknown.

Repertoires were generated with immunoSEQ multiplex PCR, while TCRdb's copy carries only in-frame clones and drops some. The table has tens of thousands of clones, about 90% seen once. CDR1 and CDR2 (germline): LGHNA, YNFKEQ. The CDR3 runs to 13 residues. Deletions cut 4 bases from V and 0 bases from J, with 5 bases between. The gene calls are TRBV4-2 and TRBJ2-3; no reliable D call. The sequence derives from an adult with an advanced solid tumor such as melanoma, head and neck, liver or kidney cancer. Sequenced material: CD4+ or CD8+ T cells sorted from blood, taken in a trial of the OX40 agonist ivuxolimab. The CDR3 here is CASSLPSTDTQYF. The CDR3 DNA sequence: TGTGCCAGCAGCCTCCCTAGCACAGATACGCAGTATTTT.